Listed here are 15 T cell receptor beta chains from one sample, sequenced in a study of pediatric ulcerative colitis. One to two pinch biopsies were taken from the rectum during colonoscopy. Generated by immunoSEQ multiplex PCR, the TCRdb table keeps only in-frame clones and is missing some. The top ten clones hold 0.65% to 0.75% of a sample with 30,000 to 45,000 clones, 73% of them seen once. Input material: gut tissue. All receptors derive from a boy aged 5 to 17 with moderate ulcerative colitis.

The rearrangement links TRBV2 to TRBJ1-1, with D possibly TRBD1 on 6 matching bases. V dropped 6 bases and J dropped 1 base, with 18 bases sitting between them. Germline CDR1 reads SNHLY; CDR2 reads FYNNEI. The CDR3 totals 16 residues. CDR3 coding DNA: TGTGCCAGCAGACTGACAGGAGCGTTACGGAACACTGAAGCTTTCTTT. As protein: CASRLTGALRNTEAFF.

This chain connects TRBV30 to TRBJ2-7; D may be TRBD1 or TRBD2 (5 bases each). The CDR3 is 13 residues long. Per germline, CDR1 GTSNPN and CDR2 SVGIG (reference sequence). V was cut by 1 base and J by 2 bases, with 9 bases left in between. The CDR3 nucleotides read TGTGCCTGGAGTGGGGACCCCACCTACGAGCAGTACTTC. This gives the protein CAWSGDPTYEQYF.

The genes are TRBV28 and TRBJ1-5; weak D call: TRBD1 (5 bases). Trimming pared 5 bases from V and 7 bases from J, leaving 15 bases between. This CDR3 has 14 amino acids. CDR1 is MDHEN, CDR2 SYDVKM, per germline. As DNA, the CDR3 is TGTGCCAGCAGTAACCCGGGGGAGGGGCAGCCCCAGCATTTT. Its protein product is CASSNPGEGQPQHF.

This clone was recorded only once. The V and J genes are TRBV6-5 and TRBJ2-2; D gene unclear. This CDR3 has 16 amino acids. V was shortened by 2 bases and J by 1 base, with 11 bases between the two germline ends. CDR1 is MNHEY and CDR2 is SVGAGI in the germline V gene. This chain's CDR3 is CASSYGRRVNTGELFF. The DNA for the CDR3 is TGTGCCAGCAGTTACGGTCGCCGGGTGAACACCGGGGAGCTGTTTTTT.

This chain joins TRBV5-1 and TRBJ1-2, with D perhaps TRBD1 (6 bases). V lost 3 bases to trimming and J lost 3 bases, with 21 bases between them. CDR1 SGHRS and CDR2 YFSETQ come from the germline V gene. CDR3 length equals 17 residues. CDR3 sequence (DNA): TGCGCCAGCAGCTCAAACCCGACAGGCGCCAGGGACTATGGCTACACCTTC. This gives the protein CASSSNPTGARDYGYTF.

This chain uses TRBV27 with TRBJ2-7, with D possibly being TRBD1 (5 bases). There are 12 residues in the CDR3. CDR1 and CDR2 (germline): MNHEY, SMNVEV (reference sequence). Trimming shortened V by 6 bases and J by 5 bases, and 11 bases separated the two germline ends. In DNA, the CDR3 is TGTGCCAGCAGGAAACAGGCCCACGAGCAGTACTTC. Its protein product is CASRKQAHEQYF.

V gene TRBV29-1 combines with J gene TRBJ2-5, with 12 positions matching TRBD2. The CDR3 totals 14 residues. V was clipped by 6 bases and J by 1 base; unmatched bases: 3. Germline values: CDR1 SQVTM, CDR2 ANQGSEA. CDR3: CSVSGLAGQETQYF. In DNA, the CDR3 is TGCAGCGTATCGGGACTAGCGGGCCAAGAGACCCAGTACTTC.

This clone is a singleton in its sample. The chain couples TRBV6-6 to TRBJ1-4; D gene uncertain. This CDR3 is 15 amino acids long. Germline V CDR1 and CDR2: MNHNY, SVGAGI (reference sequence). The V end lost 5 bases, the J end lost 7 bases, and 17 bases lay between the germline ends. CDR3 in amino acids: CASSAGIGGSEKLFF. In nucleotides, the CDR3 is TGTGCCAGCAGTGCGGGGATCGGTGGGAGTGAAAAACTGTTTTTT.

The chain has TRBV6-1 and TRBJ2-5; 14 nucleotides agree with TRBD2. CDR1 and CDR2 from the germline V gene are MNHNS and SASEGT. This CDR3 is built from 15 residues. The junction had 0 bases not matched to a gene; V was cut back by 4 bases and J by 2 bases. CDR3 nucleotides: TGTGCCAGCAGTGGACTAGCGGGGGGGCAAGAGACCCAGTACTTC. It specifies CASSGLAGGQETQYF.

The V gene is TRBV19, the J gene TRBJ2-1, with a tentative D call TRBD2 (6 bases). CDR3 length equals 16 residues. The V gene's germline CDR1 is LNHDA and CDR2 SQIVND (reference sequence). The V and J ends lost 4 bases and 3 bases respectively, with 16 bases between them. The DNA of the CDR3 is TGTGCCAGTAGTAATTTGGGACTGCTATACTACAATGAGCAGTTCTTC. Residues: CASSNLGLLYYNEQFF. Full variable domain (remainder filled in from reference TRBV19 and TRBJ2-1): DGGITQSPKYLFRKEGQNVTLSCEQNLNHDAMYWYRQDPGQGLRLIYYSQIVNDFQKGDIAEGYSVSREKKESFPLTVTSAQKNPTAFYLCASSNLGLLYYNEQFFGPGTRLTVL.

Regarding this clone: Its ends do not fully match the called genes, so a read error is possible. The chain uses TRBV5-8 and TRBJ1-5; D is unresolved. The germline CDR1 and CDR2 sequences are SGHTS and YDEGEE. The CDR3 runs to 13 residues. CDR3 in DNA: TGTGCCAGCAGTTTGGACTCTAATCAGCCCCAGCATTTT. Residues: CASSLDSNQPQHF.

This chain links TRBV30 with TRBJ2-1; 7 nucleotides match TRBD1. Trimming took 0 bases from V and 4 from J; bases not matched to a gene: 9. The CDR3 contains 16 residues. From germline, CDR1 is GTSNPN and CDR2 SVGIG (reference sequence). CDR3 sequence: CAWSVPRGTHYNEQFF. In DNA form, the CDR3 reads TGTGCCTGGAGTGTTCCCAGGGGGACACATTACAATGAGCAGTTCTTC.

V and J are TRBV5-1 and TRBJ1-1; TRBD1 aligns across 9 bases. From germline, CDR1 is SGHRS and CDR2 YFSETQ. This CDR3 has 16 residues. V lost 3 bases to trimming and J lost 6 bases; unmatched junction nucleotides: 12. The CDR3 sequence is CASSSPGTGIQAEAFF. The CDR3 DNA sequence: TGCGCCAGCAGCTCCCCCGGGACAGGGATACAGGCTGAAGCTTTCTTT.

The rearrangement links TRBV4-3 to TRBJ1-4; D perhaps matches TRBD1 (6 bases). With 4 bases removed from V and 0 bases from J, the gap between germline ends came to 9 bases. Per the germline V gene, CDR1 is LGHNA and CDR2 is YSLEER. This CDR3 spans 15 amino acids. CDR3 DNA sequence: TGCGCCAGCAGCCCCACAGGGACAACTAATGAAAAACTGTTTTTT. This codes for CASSPTGTTNEKLFF.

This chain uses TRBV7-2 with TRBJ1-6; D is undetermined. Per germline, CDR1 SGHTA and CDR2 FQGNSA. Between the trimmed V and J ends, which lost 3 bases and 12 bases, there was a span of 15 bases. The CDR3 consists of 14 residues. The CDR3 DNA sequence: TGTGCCAGCAGCTTGAGGGTGGTCTGGGAACCCCTCCACTTT. This encodes CASSLRVVWEPLHF.